The T cell receptor (beta chain) under discussion was sequenced for a study of Ad26.COV2.S vaccination and SARS-CoV-2 variants. Study-level information: As a participant in COV1001, the donor was in the Ad26.COV2.S trial arm. Study-wide results and caveats: People who got the vaccine had more spike-specific TCR breadth than people who got placebo. Vaccinated and placebo-treated recipients had similar non-spike TCR breadth.

Concerning this clone itself: No antigen is known for it.

The CDR3 runs to 16 residues. The V and J ends lost 0 bases and 7 bases, in that order; junction bases with no gene match: 9. CDR1 and CDR2 (germline): GTSNPN, SVGIG (reference sequence). Generated by immunoSEQ multiplex PCR, the TCRdb table keeps only in-frame clones and is missing some. Seen here are roughly 250,000 clones, around nine tenths observed once, and the top ten hold approximately 3%. As for treatment: 15 to 20 received Ad26.COV2.S at low or high dose, single or two shots; 5 received placebo; per-sample allocation not given. Sampling was done on day 63 after the first vaccine or placebo injection.

Sequences were derived from peripheral blood, sampled in a trial of Ad26.COV2.S vaccine versus placebo. The sequence derives from a person between 18 and 59 years old who received the Ad26.COV2.S COVID-19 vaccine or a placebo. J is TRBJ2-1 and V is TRBV30, with 10 bases lining up with TRBD1. This CDR3 reads CAWSVVWDRGRNEQFF. The DNA for the CDR3 is TGTGCCTGGAGTGTGGTTTGGGACAGGGGCAGGAATGAGCAGTTCTTC.